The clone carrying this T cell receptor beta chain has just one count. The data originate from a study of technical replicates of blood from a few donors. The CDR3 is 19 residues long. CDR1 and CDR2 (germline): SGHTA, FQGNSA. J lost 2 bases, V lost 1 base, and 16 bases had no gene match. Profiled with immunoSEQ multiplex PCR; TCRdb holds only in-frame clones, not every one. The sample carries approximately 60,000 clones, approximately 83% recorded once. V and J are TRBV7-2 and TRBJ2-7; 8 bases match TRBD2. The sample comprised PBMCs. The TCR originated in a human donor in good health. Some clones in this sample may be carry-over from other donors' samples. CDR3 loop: CASSLVSVGSGTTPYEQYF. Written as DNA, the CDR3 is TGTGCCAGCAGCTTAGTTTCGGTTGGTAGCGGGACTACCCCCTACGAGCAGTACTTC.